This TCR beta chain emerged from a study of OX40 agonist ivuxolimab in advanced cancers. Study-wide context: The study enrolled dose-escalation patients with hepatocellular carcinoma, melanoma, renal cell or head and neck cancer. Prior anti-PD-1, anti-PD-L1 or anti-CTLA-4 therapy was allowed; around 40% had some.

Cycle 7 day 1, cycle 4 day 1, and baseline were the timepoints at which blood was sampled. The CDR3 is 15 amino acids. Looked up from germline, CDR1 is MNHEY and CDR2 is SMNVEV (reference sequence). Trimming shortened V by 5 bases and J by 3 bases, and 13 bases separated the two germline ends. Profiled with immunoSEQ multiplex PCR; TCRdb holds only in-frame clones, not every one. Of 40,000 to 45,000 clones listed, 75% to 90% are singletons. The sequencing used CD4+ or CD8+ T cells sorted from blood, collected in a trial of the OX40 agonist ivuxolimab. The chain couples TRBV27 to TRBJ2-2; D tentatively fits TRBD1 or TRBD2 (5 bases each). This receptor was obtained from an adult with an advanced solid tumor such as melanoma, head and neck, liver or kidney cancer. The CDR3: CASSRGPPDTGELFF. The CDR3 bases are TGTGCCAGCAGTCGGGGACCTCCCGACACCGGGGAGCTGTTTTTT.